A selection of T cell receptor beta chains follows, all from one sample in a study of blood T cell repertoires in COVID-19. Sequencing used immunoSEQ multiplex PCR; TCRdb keeps in-frame clones, though not all of them. The sample has around 300,000 clones, approximately 89% seen once. The sample comprised PBMCs or T cells enriched from blood (not recorded which). The receptor source for this set is a woman younger than 30 who had recovered from COVID-19. Both conserved end residues are part of each CDR3. The D gene is left open where the match is weak. Clone size, where shown, is once, few, many, or a class for clones that have expanded.

abundance | d_gene | j_gene | v_gene | CDR3aa
NA | TRBD2 | TRBJ2-7 | TRBV5-5 | CASSSGGGDLREQYF
NA | TRBD1 | TRBJ1-5 | TRBV6-1 | CASSGGTAYSNQPQHF
NA | NA | TRBJ2-3 | TRBV27 | CASKSRSGADTQYF
NA | NA | TRBJ2-7 | TRBV12-2 | CASRLVTDSYEQYF
NA | TRBD1 | TRBJ1-1 | TRBV11-3 | CASSFRTGGGAEAFF
once | TRBD1 | TRBJ1-1 | TRBV28 | CASSLGQVYTEAFF
NA | NA | TRBJ1-3 | TRBV5-6 | CASRRLTGGNTIYF
NA | TRBD1 | TRBJ1-1 | TRBV5-1 | CASSQRGTGDTEAFF
once | NA | TRBJ1-1 | TRBV19 | CASNLRVGMNTEAFF
NA | NA | TRBJ1-6 | TRBV7-9 | CASSPGTGGSPLHF
NA | NA | TRBJ1-2 | TRBV6-6 | CASSSRLRANYGYTF
NA | NA | TRBJ2-3 | TRBV2 | CASSVPRGQTDADTQYF
NA | TRBD1 | TRBJ2-7 | TRBV25-1 | CASSGQGPREQYF
NA | NA | TRBJ2-7 | TRBV7-2 | CASSLMQGSYEQYF
NA | NA | TRBJ2-7 | TRBV30 | CAWSALLGEYEQYF
once | NA | TRBJ1-4 | TRBV5-4 | CASSSHGSDEKLFF
NA | TRBD2 | TRBJ2-7 | TRBV27 | CASRRGMYEQYF
NA | TRBD1 | TRBJ1-2 | TRBV19 | CASRIPTGGGRYGYTF
NA | TRBD1 | TRBJ1-2 | TRBV15 | CATSRLDRVEIFNYGYTF
NA | NA | TRBJ1-6 | TRBV19 | CASSRRGAGSNSPLHF
NA | NA | TRBJ2-3 | TRBV25-1 | CASSYTDTQYF
NA | NA | TRBJ1-1 | TRBV28 | CASSWPLVSLQTEAFF
NA | TRBD1 | TRBJ2-7 | TRBV7-9 | CASSSTGGSYEQYF
NA | NA | TRBJ2-1 | TRBV4-2 | CASSETTLGEQFF
NA | TRBD1 | TRBJ2-7 | TRBV24-1 | CATGTGGSYEQYF
NA | TRBD1 | TRBJ2-2 | TRBV4-3 | CASSQGTGTGELFF
NA | NA | TRBJ2-5 | TRBV29-1 | CSVEGIGQETQYF
few | TRBD1 | TRBJ1-5 | TRBV19 | CASSIGQGGTQPQHF
NA | NA | TRBJ1-2 | TRBV20-1 | CSASLGSANYGYTF
NA | NA | TRBJ2-2 | TRBV6-4 | CASSDKETEAGELFF
NA | TRBD1 | TRBJ2-7 | TRBV18 | CASSPTRTGDYEQYF
NA | NA | TRBJ2-7 | TRBV10-2 | CASSREYRAYEQYF
NA | NA | TRBJ1-4 | TRBV28 | CASSLWAGTNEKLFF
few | TRBD1 | TRBJ1-4 | TRBV5-1 | CASSLGQGNEKLFF
NA | TRBD1 | TRBJ1-2 | TRBV28 | CASRPTGDFRGYTF
NA | TRBD2 | TRBJ2-1 | TRBV13 | CASSFLAGHSSYNEQFF
NA | NA | TRBJ1-5 | TRBV27 | CAILRCNQPQHF
NA | TRBD1 | TRBJ2-7 | TRBV9 | CASSVGFRYEGANEQYF
NA | TRBD1 | TRBJ1-2 | TRBV11-3 | CASSPGQGHGYTF
few | TRBD1 | TRBJ2-2 | TRBV12-5 | CASGILGQAPGELFF
NA | TRBD1 | TRBJ2-2 | TRBV29-1 | CSVRGDRETGELFF
NA | NA | TRBJ2-1 | TRBV29-1 | CSLPLPELVEQFF
NA | NA | TRBJ2-7 | TRBV6-1 | CASSEQQDSYEQYF
NA | NA | TRBJ1-1 | TRBV28 | CASSLRAGETEAFF
NA | NA | TRBJ1-5 | TRBV30 | CAAAAGNQPQHF
NA | TRBD2 | TRBJ2-1 | TRBV5-1 | CASSHGTSGASYNEQFF
NA | TRBD1 | TRBJ1-1 | TRBV15 | CATSVRTGERAFF
NA | TRBD1 | TRBJ1-6 | TRBV5-1 | CASSRGQGDSPLHF
NA | NA | TRBJ2-7 | TRBV13 | CASSLTGTYEQYF
NA | NA | TRBJ2-5 | TRBV20-1 | CSAELETQYF
NA | NA | TRBJ2-3 | TRBV7-8 | CASSKGMGGTDTQYF
NA | NA | TRBJ1-5 | TRBV7-9 | CASSSSTAGGRGLGQPQHF
NA | NA | TRBJ2-5 | TRBV30 | CAWNLQETQYF
few | NA | TRBJ2-7 | TRBV7-9 | CASSREAYEQYF